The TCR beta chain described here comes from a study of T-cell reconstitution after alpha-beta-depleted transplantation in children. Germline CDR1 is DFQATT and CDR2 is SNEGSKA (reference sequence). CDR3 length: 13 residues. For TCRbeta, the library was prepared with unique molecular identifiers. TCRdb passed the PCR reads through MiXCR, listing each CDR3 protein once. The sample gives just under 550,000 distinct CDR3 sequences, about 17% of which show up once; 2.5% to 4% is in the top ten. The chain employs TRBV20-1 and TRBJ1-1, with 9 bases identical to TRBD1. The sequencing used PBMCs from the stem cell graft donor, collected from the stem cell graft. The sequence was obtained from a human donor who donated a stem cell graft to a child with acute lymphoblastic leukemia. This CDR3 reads CSAYRGRVSEAFF. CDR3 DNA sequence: TGCAGCGCCTACAGGGGGCGCGTATCTGAAGCTTTCTTT.